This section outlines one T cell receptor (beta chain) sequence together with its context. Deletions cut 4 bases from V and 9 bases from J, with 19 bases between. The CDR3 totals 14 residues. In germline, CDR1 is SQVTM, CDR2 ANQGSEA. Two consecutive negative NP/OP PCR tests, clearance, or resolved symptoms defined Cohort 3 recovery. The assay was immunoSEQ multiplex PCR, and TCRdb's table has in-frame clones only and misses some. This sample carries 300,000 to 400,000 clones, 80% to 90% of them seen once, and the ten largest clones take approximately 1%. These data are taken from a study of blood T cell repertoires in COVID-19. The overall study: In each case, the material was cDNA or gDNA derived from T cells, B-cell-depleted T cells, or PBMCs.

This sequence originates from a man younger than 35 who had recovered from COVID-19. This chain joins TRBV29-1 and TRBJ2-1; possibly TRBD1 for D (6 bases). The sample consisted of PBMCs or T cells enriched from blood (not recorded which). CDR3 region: CSVAQSGVGGEQFF. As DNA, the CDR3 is TGCAGCGTTGCTCAATCAGGGGTTGGCGGTGAGCAGTTCTTC.